This paragraph covers one T cell receptor (beta chain) sequence. The antigen is unknown. TCRdb re-called the 5' RACE reads through MiXCR, storing one row per CDR3 protein. The sample records around 100,000 distinct CDR3 sequences, 6.5% to 9% being singletons. Germline-derived CDR1 and CDR2 are SGHDT and YYEEEE. Trimming pared 4 bases from V and 0 bases from J, leaving 14 bases between. There are 17 residues in the CDR3. This entry belongs to a study of T cells after yellow fever vaccination. General study points: After the booster, approximately 96% of CD4 and more than 85% of CD8 primary-response clones were re-detected.

Material: CD8+ T cells sorted from PBMCs, obtained 45 days after the yellow fever booster vaccination. This rearrangement joins TRBV5-6 to TRBJ2-6; D might be TRBD1 (5 bases). This TCR was recovered from a young man who received the YFV17D yellow fever vaccine. CDR3 coding DNA: TGTGCCAGCAGCCAAATAGACAGTTACTCTGGGGCCAACGTCCTGACTTTC. Translation: CASSQIDSYSGANVLTF.